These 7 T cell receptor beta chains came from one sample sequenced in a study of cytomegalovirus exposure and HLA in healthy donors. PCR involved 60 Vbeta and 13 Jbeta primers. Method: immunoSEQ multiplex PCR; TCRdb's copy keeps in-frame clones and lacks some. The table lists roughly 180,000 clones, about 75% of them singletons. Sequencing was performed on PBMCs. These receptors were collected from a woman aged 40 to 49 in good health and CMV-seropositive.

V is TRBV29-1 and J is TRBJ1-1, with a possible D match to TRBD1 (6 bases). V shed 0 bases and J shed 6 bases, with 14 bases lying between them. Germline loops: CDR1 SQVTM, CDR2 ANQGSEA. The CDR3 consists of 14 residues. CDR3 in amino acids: CSVEDRGGLAEAFF. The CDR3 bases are TGCAGCGTTGAAGATAGGGGGGGCCTGGCTGAAGCTTTCTTT.

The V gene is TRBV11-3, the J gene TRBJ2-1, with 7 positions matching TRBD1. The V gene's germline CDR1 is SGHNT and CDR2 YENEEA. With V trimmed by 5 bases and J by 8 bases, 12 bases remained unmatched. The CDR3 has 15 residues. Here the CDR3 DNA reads TGTGCCAGCAGCCCGACAGGGTGGGTAAACGATGAGCAGTTCTTC. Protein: CASSPTGWVNDEQFF.

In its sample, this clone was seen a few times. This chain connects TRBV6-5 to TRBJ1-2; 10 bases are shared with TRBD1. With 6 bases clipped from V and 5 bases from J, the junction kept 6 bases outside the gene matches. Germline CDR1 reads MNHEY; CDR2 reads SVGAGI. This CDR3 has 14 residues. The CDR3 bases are TGTGCCAGCAGGTCCGGGACAGGGGTGTATGGCTACACCTTC. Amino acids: CASRSGTGVYGYTF.

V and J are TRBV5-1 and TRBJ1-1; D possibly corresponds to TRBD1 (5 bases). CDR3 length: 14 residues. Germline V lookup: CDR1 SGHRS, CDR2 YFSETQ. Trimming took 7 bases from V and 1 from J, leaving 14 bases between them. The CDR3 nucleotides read TGCGCCAGCTCTTCGGGACTTGCGAACACTGAAGCTTTCTTT. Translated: CASSSGLANTEAFF. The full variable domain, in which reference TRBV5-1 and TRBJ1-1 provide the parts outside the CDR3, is KAGVTQTPRYLIKTRGQQVTLSCSPISGHRSVSWYQQTPGQGLQFLFEYFSETQRNKGNFPGRFSGRQFSNSRSEMNVSTLELGDSALYLCASSSGLANTEAFFGQGTRLTVV.

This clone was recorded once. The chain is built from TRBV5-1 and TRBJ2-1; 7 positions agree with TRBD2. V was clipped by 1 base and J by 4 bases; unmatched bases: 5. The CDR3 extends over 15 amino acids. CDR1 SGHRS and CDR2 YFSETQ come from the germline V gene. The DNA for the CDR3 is TGCGCCAGCAGCTTGAGCGGGACTAATTACAATGAGCAGTTCTTC. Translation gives CASSLSGTNYNEQFF.

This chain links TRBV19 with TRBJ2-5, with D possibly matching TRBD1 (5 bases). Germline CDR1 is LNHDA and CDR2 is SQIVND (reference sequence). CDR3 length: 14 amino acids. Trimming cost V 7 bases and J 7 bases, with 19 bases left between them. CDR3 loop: CASNPGSSGWTQYF. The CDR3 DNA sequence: TGTGCCAGTAATCCCGGCAGCTCAGGGTGGACCCAGTACTTC.

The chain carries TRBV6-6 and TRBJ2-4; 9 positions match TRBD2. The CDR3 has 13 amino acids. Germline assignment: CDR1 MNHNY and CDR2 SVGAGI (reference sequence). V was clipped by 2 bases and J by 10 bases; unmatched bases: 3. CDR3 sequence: CASSYEAGGIQYF. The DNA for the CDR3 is TGTGCCAGCAGTTACGAGGCGGGAGGGATTCAGTACTTC.